The source of this T cell receptor (beta chain) is a study of CD8 T cells in acute hepatitis C reinfection. The time point was: naive CD8 control sorted from an acute-time-point sample. TCRdb keeps only in-frame clones here, not all; method: immunoSEQ multiplex PCR. The sample consists of fewer than 40,000 clones, roughly 85% of them appearing once. Germline CDR1 MNHNY, CDR2 SVGAGI (reference sequence). The V end lost 9 bases, the J end lost 1 base, and 10 bases lay between the germline ends. The CDR3 has 13 amino acids. Details on this clone: Its target is unknown.

Regarding the study as a whole: Differing sequencing approaches may have limited exact matches to other epitopes. Acute resolver, follow-up resolver and acute chronic samples had similar high diversity.

V and J are TRBV6-6 and TRBJ2-1; the D gene is possibly TRBD2 (6 bases). The receptor's source is a young woman who spontaneously cleared hepatitis C infection. The material sequenced was naive CD8+ T cells from PBMCs. The CDR3 bases are TGTGCCAGTAAGGCGGGGTCCTACAATGAGCAGTTCTTC. As protein: CASKAGSYNEQFF.